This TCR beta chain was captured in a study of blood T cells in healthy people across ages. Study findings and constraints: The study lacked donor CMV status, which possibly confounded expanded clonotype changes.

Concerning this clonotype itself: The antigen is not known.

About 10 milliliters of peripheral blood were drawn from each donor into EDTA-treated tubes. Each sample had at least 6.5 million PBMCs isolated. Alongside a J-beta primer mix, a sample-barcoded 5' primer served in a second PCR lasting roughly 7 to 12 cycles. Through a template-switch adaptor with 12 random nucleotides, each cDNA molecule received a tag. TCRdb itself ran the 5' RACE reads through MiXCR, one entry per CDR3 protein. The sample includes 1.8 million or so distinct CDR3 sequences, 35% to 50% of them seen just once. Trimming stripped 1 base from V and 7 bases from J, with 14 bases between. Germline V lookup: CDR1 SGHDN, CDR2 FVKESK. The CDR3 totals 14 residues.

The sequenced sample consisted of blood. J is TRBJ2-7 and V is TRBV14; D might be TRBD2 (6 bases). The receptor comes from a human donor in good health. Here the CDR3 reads CASSQASGLGEQYF. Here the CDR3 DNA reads TGTGCCAGCAGCCAAGCCTCGGGACTTGGGGAGCAGTACTTC.